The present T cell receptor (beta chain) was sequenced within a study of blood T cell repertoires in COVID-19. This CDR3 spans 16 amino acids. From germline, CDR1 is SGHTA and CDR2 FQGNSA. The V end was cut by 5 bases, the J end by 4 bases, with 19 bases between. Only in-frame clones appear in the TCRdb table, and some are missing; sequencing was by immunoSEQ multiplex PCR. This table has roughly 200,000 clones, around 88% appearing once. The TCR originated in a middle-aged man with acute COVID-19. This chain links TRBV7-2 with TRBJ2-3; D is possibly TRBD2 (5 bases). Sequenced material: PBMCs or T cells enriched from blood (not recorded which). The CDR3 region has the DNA TGTGCCAGCAGCCCAACCTACCTAGCAGGCGCAGATACGCAGTATTTT. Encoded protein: CASSPTYLAGADTQYF.